Each of the 21 T cell receptor beta chains below was sequenced from the same sample in a study of graft-versus-host responses after intestinal transplantation. Here immunoSEQ multiplex PCR was the method, and the copy in TCRdb shows in-frame clones only, minus some. The sample has over 15,000 clones; around a third are singletons. This specimen was alloreactive CD4+ T cells from a mixed lymphocyte reaction culture, taken before intestinal transplant. Subset here: CFSE-low proliferating T cells sorted from roughly 6-day pre-transplant mixed lymphocyte reaction (GvH or HvG direction). These receptors all stem from a human patient who received an intestinal transplant.

The chain carries TRBV5-1 and TRBJ2-1; D perhaps matches TRBD2 (5 bases). CDR1 is SGHRS and CDR2 is YFSETQ in the germline V gene. With 0 bases removed from V and 0 bases from J, the gap between germline ends came to 13 bases. The CDR3 spans 17 residues. The CDR3 sequence: CASSLALGVNSYNEQFF. The CDR3 region has the DNA TGCGCCAGCAGCTTGGCCCTGGGAGTAAACTCCTACAATGAGCAGTTCTTC.

This clone was seen a few times. The V gene is TRBV4-2, the J gene TRBJ2-7; TRBD1 matches 7 bases. CDR3 length: 16 amino acids. V lost 4 bases and J lost 1; bases outside the gene matches: 10. CDR1 LGHNA and CDR2 YNFKEQ come from the germline V gene. This CDR3 is CASSRYTGTDSYEQYF. The CDR3 coding sequence is TGTGCCAGCAGCCGCTATACCGGGACAGATTCCTACGAGCAGTACTTC.

There are a few counts of this clone. The chain is built from TRBV9 and TRBJ2-5; D perhaps matches TRBD2 (6 bases). This CDR3 is built from 16 residues. Trimming removed 0 bases from V and 1 base from J, with 13 bases in between. The V gene's germline CDR1 is SGDLS and CDR2 YYNGEE. The DNA for the CDR3 is TGTGCCAGCAGCGTAGAGGGGCGGGACCGCCAAGAGACCCAGTACTTC. Translating it yields CASSVEGRDRQETQYF.

This clone has more than one count but fewer than ten. The genes are TRBV6-6 and TRBJ1-2; perhaps TRBD1 as D (6 bases). V lost 1 base to trimming and J lost 2 bases, with 11 bases between them. Looked up from germline, CDR1 is MNHNY and CDR2 is SVGAGI (reference sequence). CDR3 length equals 15 residues. CDR3 in DNA: TGTGCCAGCAGTTACTATGTGGGGGCAAACTATGGCTACACCTTC. It specifies CASSYYVGANYGYTF.

J is TRBJ1-1 and V is TRBV7-6, with D hard to call. The V end lost 2 bases, the J end lost 10 bases, and 8 bases lay between the germline ends. CDR3 size: 11 residues. Germline assignment: CDR1 SGHVS and CDR2 FNYEAQ. This chain's CDR3 is CASSLKRRAFF. DNA for the CDR3: TGTGCCAGCAGCTTAAAGCGGAGAGCTTTCTTT.

The V and J genes are TRBV6-5 and TRBJ2-7, with D uncertain. This CDR3 has 8 residues. Germline V gives CDR1 MNHEY, CDR2 SVGAGI. The ends were cut back, 8 bases at V and 12 bases at J, with 8 bases in the middle. The CDR3 is CASGPGYF. The CDR3 DNA follows: TGTGCCAGCGGCCCCGGGTACTTC.

The chain couples TRBV30 to TRBJ2-1, with TRBD2 matching 8 bases. J gave up 1 base and V 4 bases, and 9 bases lay outside the gene matches. The CDR3 is 16 amino acids. The germline V gene has CDR1 GTSNPN and CDR2 SVGIG (reference sequence). For the CDR3, the DNA is TGTGCCTGGATGGACGTAGCGGGACTATCCTACAATGAGCAGTTCTTC. Its translation: CAWMDVAGLSYNEQFF. Supplemented by reference TRBV30 and TRBJ2-1, the full variable domain reads SQTIHQWPATLVQPVGSPLSLECTVEGTSNPNLYWYRQAAGRGLQLLFYSVGIGQISSEVPQNLSASRPQDRQFILSSKKLLLSDSGFYLCAWMDVAGLSYNEQFFGPGTRLTVL.

In this sample, this clone turned up a few times. A much larger clone lies a single base off, so this may be a read error. The sample carries other DNA sequences with the same CDR3. The chain has TRBV5-1 and TRBJ1-5; D is unresolved. This CDR3 contains 15 residues. Deletions cut 0 bases from V and 5 bases from J, with 12 bases between. CDR1 and CDR2 from the germline V gene are SGHRS and YFSETQ. CDR3: CASSLGPARDQPQHF. The CDR3 DNA sequence: TGCGCCAGCAGCTTGGGGCCCGCGAGGGATCAGCCCCAGCATTTT.

The rearrangement joins TRBV12-5 to TRBJ2-5, with TRBD1 matching over 8 bases. This CDR3 contains 14 residues. V lost 7 bases to trimming and J lost 4 bases; unmatched junction nucleotides: 8. Germline V CDR1 and CDR2: LGHNT, FRNRAP. CDR3 in amino acids: CASALGQGRETQYF. CDR3 coding DNA: TGTGCTAGTGCCCTCGGACAGGGCAGAGAGACCCAGTACTTC.

The rearrangement uses TRBV7-9 and TRBJ2-3; no firm D call. The CDR3 has 13 amino acids. V dropped 0 bases and J dropped 0 bases, with 1 base sitting between them. Germline loops: CDR1 SEHNR, CDR2 FQNEAQ (reference sequence). The CDR3 sequence is CASSLASTDTQYF. DNA for the CDR3: TGTGCCAGCAGCTTAGCTAGCACAGATACGCAGTATTTT.

Turning to this clone: Possible read error: a much larger clone is one base away. Other nucleotide sequences in the sample specify the same CDR3. The chain carries TRBV6-6 and TRBJ1-1; unclear D gene. The germline CDR1 and CDR2 sequences are MNHNY and SVGAGI (reference sequence). The CDR3 is 15 amino acids. The CDR3 sequence: CASSYSFFLNTEAFF. In DNA, the CDR3 is TGTGCCAGCAGCTACTCATTTTTCCTGAACACTGAAGCTTTCTTT.

The genes are TRBV21-1 and TRBJ1-4; the DNA was not used to check the table's D call, TRBD1. TRBV21-1 is a recognized pseudogene. This CDR3 is built from 21 residues. DNA for the CDR3: TGTGCCAGCAGCCCAAGCCACCTAGTTGACAGGGGTCCTAGGACTAATGAAAAACTGTTTTTT. It translates to CASSPSHLVDRGPRTNEKLFF.

The chain recombines TRBV6-6 with TRBJ1-2; possible D gene TRBD1, 5 bases. The germline V and J ends were trimmed by 3 bases and 4 bases, with 6 bases remaining between them. The CDR3 extends over 12 amino acids. Germline CDR1 MNHNY, CDR2 SVGAGI (reference sequence). The DNA for the CDR3 is TGTGCCAGCAGTTATCAGGGCTATGGCTACACCTTC. It yields the protein CASSYQGYGYTF.

The chain carries TRBV6-1 and TRBJ1-1; D is ambiguous. The CDR3 contains 11 residues. V was clipped by 5 bases and J by 11 bases, with 12 bases between them. Per the germline V gene, CDR1 is MNHNS and CDR2 is SASEGT. Written as DNA, the CDR3 is TGTGCCAGCAGTTACGATAAGGGTGCTTTCTTT. This encodes CASSYDKGAFF.

The rearrangement joins TRBV9 to TRBJ2-6; tentative D call: TRBD1 (5 bases). Germline CDR1 reads SGDLS; CDR2 reads YYNGEE. The CDR3 contains 16 residues. V was pared by 4 bases and J by 3 bases, with 14 bases between. DNA of the CDR3: TGTGCCAGCAGCCCGACAACAGGTGATGGGGCCAACGTCCTGACTTTC. It is translated as CASSPTTGDGANVLTF.

V and J are TRBV7-9 and TRBJ1-2; no clear D. This CDR3 spans 14 amino acids. Germline values: CDR1 SEHNR, CDR2 FQNEAQ (reference sequence). The ends were cut back, 3 bases at V and 6 bases at J, with 14 bases in the middle. This CDR3 is CASSFTGITHGYTF. CDR3 nucleotides: TGTGCCAGCAGCTTTACTGGCATCACTCATGGCTACACCTTC.

This clone was observed a handful of times. CDR3 residues: CASSVGRRSTDTQYF. CDR3 DNA: TGCGCCAGCAGTGTAGGACGGAGGAGCACAGATACGCAGTATTTT. The V and J genes are TRBV10-1 and TRBJ2-3; the D gene is possibly TRBD2 (5 bases). The CDR3 contains 15 residues. V lost 4 bases, J lost 0 bases, and 11 bases lay in between. Germline V gene lookup returns CDR1 WNHNN and CDR2 SYGVQD (reference sequence).

This clone appeared a few times. The chain is built from TRBV6-1 and TRBJ1-1; D not resolved. Looked up from germline, CDR1 is MNHNS and CDR2 is SASEGT. The CDR3 extends over 14 amino acids. V lost 4 bases and J lost 4, with 13 bases in between. The CDR3 DNA reads as TGTGCCAGCAGTGTGGAGGGTCGGTTCACTGAAGCTTTCTTT. Amino acid sequence: CASSVEGRFTEAFF.

This clone was seen a handful of times. The genes are TRBV6-1 and TRBJ2-7, with a tentative D call TRBD2 (6 bases). Per the germline V gene, CDR1 is MNHNS and CDR2 is SASEGT. V was pared by 5 bases and J by 6 bases, with 20 bases between. This CDR3 is built from 15 residues. CDR3 DNA sequence: TGTGCCAGCAGTTCGAGGGAGGCCTGGCCGTCCGAGCAGTACTTC. It is translated as CASSSREAWPSEQYF.

This clone appeared once. The chain employs TRBV6-6 and TRBJ2-3; 7 bases agree with TRBD2. Germline CDR1 and CDR2: MNHNY and SVGAGI (reference sequence). The CDR3 totals 16 residues. Unmatched junction bases numbered 8, after V lost 0 bases and J lost 5 bases. Here the CDR3 reads CASSYSRGGPGDTQYF. The DNA of the CDR3 is TGTGCCAGCAGTTACTCGAGGGGAGGGCCGGGAGATACGCAGTATTTT.

The V call is TRBV10-2, the J call TRBJ2-1, with D possibly being TRBD2 (6 bases). Per the germline V gene, CDR1 is WSHSY and CDR2 is SAAADI. Trimming shortened V by 6 bases and J by 7 bases, and 19 bases separated the two germline ends. The CDR3 loop spans 15 amino acids. The CDR3 reads CASSQRVAEWNEQFF. For the CDR3, the DNA is TGCGCCAGCAGCCAACGAGTAGCGGAGTGGAATGAGCAGTTCTTC.